This T cell receptor (beta chain) was identified in a study of T cell responses to AZD1222 COVID-19 vaccine. Germline lookup yields CDR1 KGHDR and CDR2 SFDVKD. The CDR3 has 14 residues. The V end lost 4 bases, the J end lost 2 bases, and 10 bases lay between the germline ends. Details on this clone: Its antigen is unknown.

Clones were sequenced by immunoSEQ multiplex PCR, and TCRdb holds only the in-frame ones, with some missing. The repertoire holds around 140,000 clones, about 94% seen once, with 5% to 5.5% in the top ten. Findings of the study overall: Nearly half of unique spike-specific TCRs reportedly avoided B.1.351 and B.1.1.7 mutated regions.

The rearrangement uses TRBV24-1 and TRBJ1-2; D is unclear. The receptor comes from an adult in good health. Sequenced material: peripheral blood, taken on day 0 of AZD1222 vaccination. CDR3 residues: CATSEPTGNYGYTF. The CDR3 DNA sequence: TGTGCCACCAGTGAGCCCACTGGGAACTATGGCTACACCTTC.